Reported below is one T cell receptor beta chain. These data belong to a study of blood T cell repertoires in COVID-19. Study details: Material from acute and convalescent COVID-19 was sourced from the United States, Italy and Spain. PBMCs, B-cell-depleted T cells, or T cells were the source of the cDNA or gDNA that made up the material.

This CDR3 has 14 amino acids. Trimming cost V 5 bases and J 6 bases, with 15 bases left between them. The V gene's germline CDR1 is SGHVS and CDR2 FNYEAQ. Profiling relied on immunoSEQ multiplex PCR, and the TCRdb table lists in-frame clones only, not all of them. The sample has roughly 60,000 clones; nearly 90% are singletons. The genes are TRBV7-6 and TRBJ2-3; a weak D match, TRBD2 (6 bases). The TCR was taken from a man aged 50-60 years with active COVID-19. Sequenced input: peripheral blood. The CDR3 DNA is TGTGCCAGCAGCCCCGGGGCGGGGAGGGATACGCAGTATTTT. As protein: CASSPGAGRDTQYF.